This T cell receptor (beta chain) was recovered during a study of early T cells in non-severe SARS-CoV-2 infection. Germline V gene data show CDR1 as MGHRA and CDR2 as YSYEKL. Trimming cost V 0 bases and J 0 bases; bases outside gene matches: 3. This CDR3 is built from 16 residues. This clonotype was observed many times. TCRdb re-derived calls from the 5' RACE reads in MiXCR, one entry per CDR3 protein. There are tens of thousands of distinct CDR3 sequences in the sample; over 5% occur only once, and 5% to 5.5% lies in the top ten. The rearrangement links TRBV4-1 to TRBJ2-3; 7 nucleotides align to TRBD1. This specimen consisted of whole blood, obtained at baseline. This sequence originates from an adult who was a healthcare worker with PCR-confirmed SARS-CoV-2 infection or an uninfected control (not recorded which). This CDR3 reads CASSQEGGASTDTQYF. CDR3 sequence (DNA): TGCGCCAGCAGCCAAGAAGGGGGCGCTAGCACAGATACGCAGTATTTT.